These 26 T cell receptor beta chains were all obtained from the same sample, sequenced in a study of tumor and adjacent non-tumor tissue in lung cancer. This sample's RNA came from whole unsorted tissue. Three rounds of nested PCR, following a modified ARM-PCR protocol, produced the TCRbeta library. TCRdb reprocessed the multiplex PCR reads with MiXCR, giving one entry per CDR3 protein. The repertoire includes about 120,000 distinct CDR3 sequences, approximately 87% of them detected once, and about 23% sits in the top ten. Sequenced material: lung tumor tissue. These receptors came from a man between 65 and 80 years old with non-small cell lung cancer.

In the case of this clonotype: This sequence may be a read error, since a much larger clone differs from it by one base. The chain has TRBV20-1 and TRBJ1-1; D possibly corresponds to TRBD1 (5 bases). This CDR3 has 13 residues. Trimming pared 5 bases from V and 3 bases from J, leaving 13 bases between. Germline loops: CDR1 DFQATT, CDR2 SNEGSKA (reference sequence). The CDR3 sequence is CSAARGIYTEAFF. Here the CDR3 DNA reads TGCAGTGCTGCACGGGGCATATACACTGAAGCTTTCTTT.

This clonotype was detected ten times or more. V gene TRBV5-4 combines with J gene TRBJ2-1, with a possible D match to TRBD2 (6 bases). In germline, CDR1 is SGHNT, CDR2 YYREEE (reference sequence). CDR3 length: 16 residues. Trimming shortened V by 4 bases and J by 8 bases, and 22 bases separated the two germline ends. The CDR3 DNA follows: TGTGCCAGCAGCCTAGCATCTAGCGCCATCAAGGATGAGCAGTTCTTC. Protein product: CASSLASSAIKDEQFF.

The genes are TRBV12-3 or TRBV12-4 and TRBJ1-5; 8 bases match TRBD1. J gave up 10 bases and V 10 bases, and 15 bases lay outside the gene matches. The CDR3 contains 14 residues. The CDR3 DNA reads as TGTGCCAACAGAGGACAGGGTGATCGTCAACCCCAGCATTTT. Translating it yields CANRGQGDRQPQHF.

This clonotype was detected many times. The chain has TRBV4-1 and TRBJ1-4; D is possibly TRBD1 (5 bases). Germline-derived CDR1 and CDR2 are MGHRA and YSYEKL. This CDR3 comprises 16 residues. The V gene lost 1 base and the J gene lost 4 bases, with 13 bases spanning the gap. Here the CDR3 DNA reads TGCGCCAGCAGCCAAGCCCCCTCGGGGGATAATGAAAAACTGTTTTTT. Protein sequence: CASSQAPSGDNEKLFF.

As to this clonotype: Being one base from a much bigger clone, this may be a read error. The chain carries TRBV20-1 and TRBJ2-1; 8 bases match TRBD2. J gave up 7 bases and V 7 bases, and 9 bases lay outside the gene matches. This CDR3 has 13 residues. The germline V gene has CDR1 DFQATT and CDR2 SNEGSKA (reference sequence). For the CDR3, the DNA is TGCAGTGTTAGTAGGCTAGCGGGTAATGAGCAGTTCTTC. Translating it yields CSVSRLAGNEQFF.

Concerning this clonotype itself: The junction and the germline gene differ at one end; a read error may be behind it. V and J are TRBV29-1 and TRBJ1-4; D not resolved. CDR1 is SQVTM and CDR2 is ANQGSEA in the germline V gene. CDR3 length: 13 amino acids. DNA of the CDR3: TGCAGTGTTGAATACGGGATTAATGAAAAACTGTTTTTT. It encodes CSVEYGINEKLFF.

Worth noting for this clonotype: An end of the junction does not agree with germline; a read error may underlie this. The chain is built from TRBV6-5 and TRBJ1-1, with 7 bases identical to TRBD1. The CDR3 sequence is 15 residues long. Germline CDR1 and CDR2: MNHEY and SVGAGI. This CDR3 reads CASSSPDRLNSETFF. The CDR3 DNA follows: TGTGCCAGCAGCTCGCCGGACAGGCTTAACAGTGAAACTTTCTTT.

A remark on this clonotype: An end of the junction differs from the germline gene, which may be a read error. The genes are TRBV5-1 and TRBJ1-6, with 7 bases identical to TRBD1. The CDR3 contains 14 residues. CDR1 SGHRS and CDR2 YFSETQ come from the germline V gene. The CDR3 region has the DNA TGCGCCAGCAGCTTCCGGGACAGCAATTCATCCCTCCACTTT. It is translated as CASSFRDSNSSLHF.

Comment on this clonotype: The conserved phenylalanine or tryptophan normally closing the CDR3 is absent here, so this likely arose from a read error. Because the CDR3's place on the DNA is in doubt, the DNA is left out and the CDR3 is given as listed by TCRdb. The gene calls are TRBV4-1 and TRBJ1-6. In germline, CDR1 is MGHRA, CDR2 YSYEKL. Ends included, the CDR3 has 17 residues. CDR3: CASSQESKSSYNSPLYC.

Comments on this clonotype: As the CDR3 is not closed by the conserved phenylalanine or tryptophan, this likely results from a read error. J is TRBJ1-2 and V is TRBV29-1; D remains ambiguous. V was cut by 4 bases and J by 6 bases, with 24 bases left in between. This CDR3 is built from 16 residues. Germline V CDR1 and CDR2: SQVTM, ANQGSEA. The CDR3 loop is CSVVPYQDSGEDGYTI. The CDR3 bases are TGCAGCGTTGTCCCCTATCAAGACTCGGGAGAAGATGGCTACACCATC.

Concerning this clonotype itself: This may be a read error: a much more frequent sequence differs by one nucleotide. The conserved final phenylalanine or tryptophan is absent from the CDR3, which likely points to a read error. The chain is built from TRBV20-1 and TRBJ2-3, with 9 positions matching TRBD1. CDR3 length: 14 residues. V was clipped by 6 bases and J by 5 bases; unmatched bases: 9. The germline V gene encodes CDR1 DFQATT and CDR2 SNEGSKA (reference sequence). As DNA, the CDR3 is TGCAGTGCCCGTGGACAGGGGCAGGGAGATACGCAGTATTAT. This codes for CSARGQGQGDTQYY.

In the case of this clonotype: Because the CDR3 is missing its conserved closing phenylalanine or tryptophan, this is likely a read error. The chain recombines TRBV5-1 with TRBJ2-6; D is tentatively TRBD1 or TRBD2 (5 bases each). Germline V lookup: CDR1 SGHRS, CDR2 YFSETQ. The length of the CDR3 is 15 residues. CDR3 bases: TGCGCCAGCAGCTTGGACGGGCACGGGGCCAATGTCCTGACTGTC. Protein: CASSLDGHGANVLTV.

V is TRBV11-1 and J is TRBJ2-1; tentatively, D is TRBD2 (6 bases). V lost 5 bases to trimming and J lost 12 bases, with 20 bases between them. The CDR3 runs to 14 residues. The V gene's germline CDR1 is SGHAT and CDR2 FQDESV (reference sequence). CDR3 DNA: TGTGCCAGCAGCCAACAACCGGCGGGATTTGCGCAGTTCTTC. Protein: CASSQQPAGFAQFF.

Note on this clonotype: This could be a read error, since a much larger clone is one nucleotide away. The CDR3 reads CASSLEYKTDTRYF. The CDR3 bases are TGCGCCAGCAGCTTGGAGTATAAGACAGATACGCGGTATTTT. The chain links TRBV5-1 to TRBJ2-3; weak D call: TRBD1 (5 bases). Germline loops: CDR1 SGHRS, CDR2 YFSETQ. This CDR3 region has 14 residues.

About this clonotype itself: Compared with germline, one end of the junction differs, possibly owing to a read error. This chain links TRBV5-4 with TRBJ1-6; 7 nucleotides match TRBD1. The V gene's germline CDR1 is SGHNT and CDR2 YYREEE (reference sequence). The CDR3 runs 14 residues. CDR3 DNA sequence: TGTGCCGGCAGAATCCGGGACAGAACTTCACCCCTCCACTTT. This sequence encodes CAGRIRDRTSPLHF. Drawing the rest from reference TRBV5-4 and TRBJ1-6, the complete variable domain is ETGVTQSPTHLIKTRGQQVTLRCSSQSGHNTVSWYQQALGQGPQFIFQYYREEENGRGNFPPRFSGLQFPNYSSELNVNALELDDSALYLCAGRIRDRTSPLHFGNGTRLTVT.

V and J are TRBV11-2 and TRBJ2-1; the D gene is possibly TRBD1 (5 bases). V lost 8 bases and J lost 12, with 32 bases in between. The CDR3 consists of 17 residues. Germline-derived CDR1 and CDR2 are SGHAT and FQNNGV. The CDR3 region has the DNA TGTGCCAGCGTTTGGGGCTCCAGTGCCGCCTCCTACAGTGTGCAGTTCTTC. Protein sequence: CASVWGSSAASYSVQFF.

Regarding this clonotype: Its ends do not fully match the called genes, so a read error is possible. V usage is TRBV18 and J usage is TRBJ2-5, with TRBD2 matching over 7 bases. Germline-derived CDR1 and CDR2 are KGHSH and LQKENI. The CDR3 consists of 15 residues. The CDR3 DNA is TGTGCCGGCTCACCCACTAGCGTCAGAGTGGGGACCCAGTACTTC. Translation: CAGSPTSVRVGTQYF.

As for this clonotype: The CDR3 ends on some other residue instead of the conserved phenylalanine or tryptophan, so this is likely a read error. The chain couples TRBV20-1 to TRBJ2-3; TRBD2 matches at 8 bases. Germline lookup yields CDR1 DFQATT and CDR2 SNEGSKA (reference sequence). This CDR3 is 19 amino acids long. The chain's CDR3 is CSAFAGPGTREAHTDMQYC. CDR3 in DNA: TGCAGTGCCTTCGCAGGACCCGGAACGCGGGAGGCCCACACAGATATGCAGTATTGT.

On this clonotype itself: The CDR3 carries no conserved terminal phenylalanine or tryptophan, so it likely arises from a read error. J is TRBJ1-2 and V is TRBV11-2; D may be TRBD1 (5 bases). The ends were cut back, 2 bases at V and 8 bases at J, with 12 bases in the middle. There are 13 residues in the CDR3. Germline V lookup: CDR1 SGHAT, CDR2 FQNNGV. CDR3 in DNA: TGTGCCAGCAGCTTACATAGGAGGGGCGGCTACACCTCC. It codes for CASSLHRRGGYTS.

This clonotype was detected once. A much larger clonotype is one base distant, so this may be a read error. The chain is built from TRBV5-8 and TRBJ2-5; 7 bases agree with TRBD2. Germline CDR1 and CDR2: SGHTS and YDEGEE. This CDR3 region has 15 residues. The DNA of the CDR3 is TGTGCCAGGAGCTTGGCGGTAGCGGGTGTGGAGACCCAGTACTTC. Protein: CARSLAVAGVETQYF.

Note on this clonotype: Mismatch with germline at one junction end may stem from a read error. V and J are TRBV11-2 and TRBJ2-2, with a weak D call TRBD2 (5 bases). The germline gives CDR1 SGHAT, CDR2 FQNNGV. The CDR3 has 14 amino acids. CDR3 protein: CASILDGQSGELFF. The CDR3 DNA reads TGTGCCAGCATCCTGGACGGTCAGTCCGGGGAGTTGTTTTTT.

In regard to this clonotype: One end of the junction is discordant with germline, which a read error may explain. The chain employs TRBV10-3 and TRBJ1-1; D is perhaps TRBD1 (6 bases). The CDR3 contains 13 residues. In germline, CDR1 is ENHRY, CDR2 SYGVKD. The CDR3 region is CASRDTMNTETFF. CDR3 sequence (DNA): TGTGCCTCAAGGGACACAATGAACACTGAAACTTTCTTT.

As to this clonotype: The junction departs from germline at one end; a sequencing error may be responsible. The genes are TRBV4-3 and TRBJ2-1; 10 bases are a match to TRBD2. CDR3 length equals 20 residues. CDR1 is LGHNA, CDR2 YSLEER, per germline. The CDR3 region is CASGQFTTSGTSDVYNKQFF. The CDR3 DNA reads as TGCGCCAGCGGCCAATTCACCACTTCCGGGACTAGCGACGTCTACAATAAACAGTTCTTC.

Note on this clonotype: The missing conserved phenylalanine or tryptophan at the end of this CDR3 makes a read error likely. Because the CDR3's place on the DNA is in doubt, the DNA is left out and the CDR3 is given as listed by TCRdb. This sequence joins TRBV6-5 and TRBJ1-1. Per the germline V gene, CDR1 is MNHEY and CDR2 is SVGAGI. The CDR3 is made up of 15 amino acids, end residues included. This CDR3 reads CASTTVARVGTEAFL.

This clonotype appeared once. A read error may produce the germline difference seen at one junction end. The rearrangement uses TRBV6-1 and TRBJ1-2; TRBD1 matches at 7 bases. The CDR3 is 13 amino acids. The germline V gene encodes CDR1 MNHNS and CDR2 SASEGT. As DNA, the CDR3 is TGTGCCAGCATTGAAGTCAGGGGGTTTGGCTACACCTTC. Residues: CASIEVRGFGYTF.

On this clonotype itself: The junction does not match germline at one end; this may be a read error. This sequence joins TRBV28 and TRBJ1-5, with D perhaps matching TRBD1 (5 bases). The CDR3 extends over 12 amino acids. The germline V gene has CDR1 MDHEN and CDR2 SYDVKM. CDR3 region: CTSTPQGQSQHF. CDR3 nucleotide sequence: TGTACCAGCACCCCGCAGGGCCAGTCCCAGCATTTT.